This T cell receptor beta chain originates from a study of blood T cell repertoires in COVID-19. Overall study context: The cDNA or gDNA used as material had been derived from T cells, B-cell-depleted T cells, or PBMCs.

Trimming cost V 3 bases and J 3 bases; bases outside gene matches: 1. Germline CDR1 reads LNHDA; CDR2 reads SQIVND (reference sequence). CDR3 length: 13 amino acids. Sequencing used immunoSEQ multiplex PCR; TCRdb keeps in-frame clones, though not all of them. The sample yields 200,000 to 250,000 clones, around 88% seen once. This clone was seen once. V usage is TRBV19 and J usage is TRBJ1-2, with TRBD1 matching over 7 bases. Specimen: PBMCs or T cells enriched from blood (not recorded which). The receptor's source is a woman in her 50s who had recovered from COVID-19. Here the CDR3 DNA reads TGTGCCAGTAGTATGACAGGGTACTATGGCTACACCTTC. Translation gives CASSMTGYYGYTF.